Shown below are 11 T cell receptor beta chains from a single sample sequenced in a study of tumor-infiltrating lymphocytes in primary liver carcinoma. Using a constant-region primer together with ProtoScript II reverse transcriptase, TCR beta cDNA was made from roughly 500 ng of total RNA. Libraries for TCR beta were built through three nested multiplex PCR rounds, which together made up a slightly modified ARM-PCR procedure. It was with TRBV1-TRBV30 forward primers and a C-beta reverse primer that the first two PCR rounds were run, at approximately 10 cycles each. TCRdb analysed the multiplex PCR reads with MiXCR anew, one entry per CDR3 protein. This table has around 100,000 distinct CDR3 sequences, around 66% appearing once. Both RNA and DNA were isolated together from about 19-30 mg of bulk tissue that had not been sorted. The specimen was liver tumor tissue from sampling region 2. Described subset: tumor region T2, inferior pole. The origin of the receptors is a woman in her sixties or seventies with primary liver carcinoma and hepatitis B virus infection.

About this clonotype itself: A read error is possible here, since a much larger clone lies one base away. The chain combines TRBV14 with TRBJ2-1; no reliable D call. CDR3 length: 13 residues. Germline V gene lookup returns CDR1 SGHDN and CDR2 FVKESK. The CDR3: CGSSQEYYNEQFF. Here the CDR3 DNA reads TGTGGCAGCAGCCAAGAGTACTACAATGAGCAGTTCTTC.

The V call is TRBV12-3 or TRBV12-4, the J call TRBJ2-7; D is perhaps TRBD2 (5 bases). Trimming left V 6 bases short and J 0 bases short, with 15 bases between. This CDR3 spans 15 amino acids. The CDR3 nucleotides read TGTGCCAGCAGCCCCAGCGGCTGGAACTCCTACGAGCAGTACTTC. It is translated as CASSPSGWNSYEQYF.

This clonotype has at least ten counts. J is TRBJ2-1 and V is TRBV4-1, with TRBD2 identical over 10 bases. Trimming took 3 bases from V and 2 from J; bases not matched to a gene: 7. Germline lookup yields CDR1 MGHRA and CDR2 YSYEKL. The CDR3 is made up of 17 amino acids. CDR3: CASSHAGLAETYNEQFF. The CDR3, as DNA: TGCGCCAGCAGCCATGCAGGACTAGCGGAAACCTACAATGAGCAGTTCTTC.

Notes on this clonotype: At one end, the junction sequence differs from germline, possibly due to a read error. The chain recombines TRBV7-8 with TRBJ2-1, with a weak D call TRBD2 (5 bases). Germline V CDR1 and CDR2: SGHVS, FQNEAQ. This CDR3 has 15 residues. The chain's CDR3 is CASSSGWSTYIEQFF. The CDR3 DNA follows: TGTGCCAGCAGCTCGGGATGGTCCACCTACATTGAGCAGTTCTTC.

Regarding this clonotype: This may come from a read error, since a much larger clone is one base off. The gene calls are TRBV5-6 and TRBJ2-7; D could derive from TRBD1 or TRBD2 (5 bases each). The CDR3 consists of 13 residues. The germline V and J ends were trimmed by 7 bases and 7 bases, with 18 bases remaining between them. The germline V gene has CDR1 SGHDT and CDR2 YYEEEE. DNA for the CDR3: TGTGCCAGCCTACTTAAGGGGACGGGGGAGCAGTACTTC. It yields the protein CASLLKGTGEQYF.

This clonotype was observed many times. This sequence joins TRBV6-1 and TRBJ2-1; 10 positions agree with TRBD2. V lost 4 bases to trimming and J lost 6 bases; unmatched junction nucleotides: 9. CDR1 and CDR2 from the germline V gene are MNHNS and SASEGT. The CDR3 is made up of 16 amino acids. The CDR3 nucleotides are TGTGCCAGCAGTGGGTCTAGCGGGAGATCGGGCAATGAGCAGTTCTTC. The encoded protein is CASSGSSGRSGNEQFF.

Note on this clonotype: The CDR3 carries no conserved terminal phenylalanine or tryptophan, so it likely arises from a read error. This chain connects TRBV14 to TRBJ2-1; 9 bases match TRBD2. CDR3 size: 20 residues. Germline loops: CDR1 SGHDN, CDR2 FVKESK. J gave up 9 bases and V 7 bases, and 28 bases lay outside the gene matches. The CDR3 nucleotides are TGTGCCAGCAACCGCCTGACAGGTGGGGAGACTAGCGGCCGGGTAGGTGAGCAGTTCTTG. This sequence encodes CASNRLTGGETSGRVGEQFL.

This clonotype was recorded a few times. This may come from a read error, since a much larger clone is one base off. CDR3 loop: CVSSPRRLEGKETQYF. Written as DNA, the CDR3 is TGTGTCAGCTCACCACGCCGACTAGAGGGGAAGGAGACCCAGTACTTC. The J gene is TRBJ2-5, the V gene TRBV18, with D possibly TRBD2 on 6 matching bases. The germline gives CDR1 KGHSH, CDR2 LQKENI. There are 16 residues in the CDR3. The entire variable domain, with the rest obtained from reference TRBV18 and TRBJ2-5, is as follows: NAGVMQNPRHLVRRRGQEARLRCSPMKGHSHVYWYRQLPEEGLKFMVYLQKENIIDESGMPKERFSAEFPKEGPSILRIQQVVRGDSAAYFCVSSPRRLEGKETQYFGPGTRLLVL.

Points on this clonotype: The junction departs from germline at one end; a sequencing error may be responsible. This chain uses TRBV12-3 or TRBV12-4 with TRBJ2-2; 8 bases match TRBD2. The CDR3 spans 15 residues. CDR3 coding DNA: TGTGCCAACAGTTTACTAGCGGTCTACACCGGGGAGCTGTTTTTT. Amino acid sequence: CANSLLAVYTGELFF.

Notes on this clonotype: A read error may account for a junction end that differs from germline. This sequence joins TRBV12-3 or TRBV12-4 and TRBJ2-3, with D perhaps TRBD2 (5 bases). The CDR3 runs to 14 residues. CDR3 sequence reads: CASSLARRLRMQYF. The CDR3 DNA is TGTGCTAGCAGTTTAGCGAGGAGGTTGAGGATGCAGTATTTT.

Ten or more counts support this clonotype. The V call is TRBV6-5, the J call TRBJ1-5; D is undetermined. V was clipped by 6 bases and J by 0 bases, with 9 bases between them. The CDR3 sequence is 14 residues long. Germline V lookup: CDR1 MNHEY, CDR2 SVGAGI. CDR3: CASSRSISNQPQHF. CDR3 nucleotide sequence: TGTGCCAGCAGCCGTTCAATTAGCAATCAGCCCCAGCATTTT.